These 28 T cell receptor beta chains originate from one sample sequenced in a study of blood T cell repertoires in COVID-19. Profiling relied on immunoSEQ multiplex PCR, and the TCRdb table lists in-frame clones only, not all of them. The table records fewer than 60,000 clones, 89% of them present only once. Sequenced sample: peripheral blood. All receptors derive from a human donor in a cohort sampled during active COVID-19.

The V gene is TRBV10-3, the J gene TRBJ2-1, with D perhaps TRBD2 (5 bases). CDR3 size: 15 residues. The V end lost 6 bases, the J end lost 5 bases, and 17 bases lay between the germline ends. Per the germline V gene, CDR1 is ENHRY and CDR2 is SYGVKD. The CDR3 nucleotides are TGTGCCATCAGCCTTATTCGGACTGAAAACAATGAGCAGTTCTTC. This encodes CAISLIRTENNEQFF.

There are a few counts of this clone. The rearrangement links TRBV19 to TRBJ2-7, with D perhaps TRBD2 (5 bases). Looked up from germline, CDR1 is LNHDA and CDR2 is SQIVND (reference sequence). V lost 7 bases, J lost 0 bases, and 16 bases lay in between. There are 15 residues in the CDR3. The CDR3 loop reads CASNPGVYSSYEQYF. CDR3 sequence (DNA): TGTGCCAGTAACCCCGGGGTCTACAGCTCCTACGAGCAGTACTTC.

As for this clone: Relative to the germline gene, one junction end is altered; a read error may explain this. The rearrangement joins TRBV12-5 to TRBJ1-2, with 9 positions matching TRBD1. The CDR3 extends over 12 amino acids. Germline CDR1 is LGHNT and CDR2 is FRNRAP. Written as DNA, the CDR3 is TGTGCTAGTGGTTTGCCCGGGACAGGGCACTCCTTC. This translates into CASGLPGTGHSF.

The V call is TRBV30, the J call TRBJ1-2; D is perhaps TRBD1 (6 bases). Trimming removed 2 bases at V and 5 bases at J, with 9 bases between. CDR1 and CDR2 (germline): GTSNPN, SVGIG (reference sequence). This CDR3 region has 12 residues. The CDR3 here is CAWSHGTYGYTF. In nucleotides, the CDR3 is TGTGCCTGGAGTCACGGGACATATGGCTACACCTTC.

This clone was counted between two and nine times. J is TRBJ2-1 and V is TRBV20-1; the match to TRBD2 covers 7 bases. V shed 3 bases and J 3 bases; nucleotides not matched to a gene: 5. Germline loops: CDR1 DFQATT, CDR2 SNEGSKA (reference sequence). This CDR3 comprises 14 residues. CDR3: CSASRLADYNEQFF. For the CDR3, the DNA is TGCAGTGCTAGTCGGCTAGCGGACTACAATGAGCAGTTCTTC.

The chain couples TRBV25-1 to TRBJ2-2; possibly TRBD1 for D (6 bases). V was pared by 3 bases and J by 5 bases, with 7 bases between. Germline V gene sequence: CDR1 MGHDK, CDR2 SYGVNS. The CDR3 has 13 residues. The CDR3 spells CASSERGTGELFF. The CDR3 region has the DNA TGTGCCAGCAGTGAGAGGGGGACCGGGGAGCTGTTTTTT.

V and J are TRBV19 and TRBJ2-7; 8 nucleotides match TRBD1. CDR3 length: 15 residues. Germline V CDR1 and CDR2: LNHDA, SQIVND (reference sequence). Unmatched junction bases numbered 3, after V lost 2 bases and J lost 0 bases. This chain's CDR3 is CASSIRDRGSYEQYF. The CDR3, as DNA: TGTGCCAGTAGTATACGCGACAGGGGCTCCTACGAGCAGTACTTC.

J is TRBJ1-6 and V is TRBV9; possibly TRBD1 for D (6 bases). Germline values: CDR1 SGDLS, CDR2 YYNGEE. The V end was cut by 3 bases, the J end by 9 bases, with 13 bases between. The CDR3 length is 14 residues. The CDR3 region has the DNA TGTGCCAGCAGCGAAAGGGGCAGGGGTTCACCCCTCCACTTT. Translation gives CASSERGRGSPLHF.

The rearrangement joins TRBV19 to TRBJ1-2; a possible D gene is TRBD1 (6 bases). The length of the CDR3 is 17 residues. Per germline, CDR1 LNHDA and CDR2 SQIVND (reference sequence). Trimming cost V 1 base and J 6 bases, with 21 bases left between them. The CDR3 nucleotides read TGTGCCAGTAGTATAGGTGGGGCGGGGGCCCTCCCTGATGGCTACACCTTC. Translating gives CASSIGGAGALPDGYTF. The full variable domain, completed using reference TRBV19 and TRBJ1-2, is DGGITQSPKYLFRKEGQNVTLSCEQNLNHDAMYWYRQDPGQGLRLIYYSQIVNDFQKGDIAEGYSVSREKKESFPLTVTSAQKNPTAFYLCASSIGGAGALPDGYTFGSGTRLTVV.

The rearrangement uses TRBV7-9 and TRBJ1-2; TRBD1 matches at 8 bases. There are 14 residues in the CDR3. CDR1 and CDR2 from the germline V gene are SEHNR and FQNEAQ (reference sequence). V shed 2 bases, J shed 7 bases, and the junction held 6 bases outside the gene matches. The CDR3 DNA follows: TGTGCCAGCAGCTTATTCGGCCAGGGGGCTGGCTACACCTTC. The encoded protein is CASSLFGQGAGYTF. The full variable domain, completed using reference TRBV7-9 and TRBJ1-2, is DTGVSQNPRHKITKRGQNVTFRCDPISEHNRLYWYRQTLGQGPEFLTYFQNEAQLEKSRLLSDRFSAERPKGSFSTLEIQRTEQGDSAMYLCASSLFGQGAGYTFGSGTRLTVV.

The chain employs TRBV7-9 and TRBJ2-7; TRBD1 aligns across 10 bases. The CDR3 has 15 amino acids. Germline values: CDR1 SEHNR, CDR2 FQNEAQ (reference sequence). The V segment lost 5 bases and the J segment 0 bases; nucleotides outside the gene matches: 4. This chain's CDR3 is CASSPGQGISYEQYF. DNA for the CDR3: TGTGCCAGCAGCCCGGGACAGGGGATCTCCTACGAGCAGTACTTC.

The CDR3 is CASSSGSEGTEAFF. CDR3 DNA: TGCGCCAGCAGCTCAGGAAGTGAGGGCACTGAAGCTTTCTTT. The J gene is TRBJ1-1, the V gene TRBV5-1; no clear D. This CDR3 has 14 residues. Looked up from germline, CDR1 is SGHRS and CDR2 is YFSETQ. Trimming pared 3 bases from V and 4 bases from J, leaving 13 bases between.

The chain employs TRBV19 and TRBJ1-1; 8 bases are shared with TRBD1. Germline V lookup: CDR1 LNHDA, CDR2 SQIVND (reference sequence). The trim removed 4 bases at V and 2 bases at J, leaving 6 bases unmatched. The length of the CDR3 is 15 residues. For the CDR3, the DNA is TGTGCCAGTAGTAAGACAGGGGTTGTAAACACTGAAGCTTTCTTT. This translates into CASSKTGVVNTEAFF.

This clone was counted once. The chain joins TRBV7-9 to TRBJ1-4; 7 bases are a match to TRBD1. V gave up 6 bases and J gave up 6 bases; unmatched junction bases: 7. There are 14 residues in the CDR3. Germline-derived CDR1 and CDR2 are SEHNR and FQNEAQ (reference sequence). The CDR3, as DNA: TGTGCCAGCAGTCAGCAGGGGGTAGATGAAAAACTGTTTTTT. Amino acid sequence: CASSQQGVDEKLFF.

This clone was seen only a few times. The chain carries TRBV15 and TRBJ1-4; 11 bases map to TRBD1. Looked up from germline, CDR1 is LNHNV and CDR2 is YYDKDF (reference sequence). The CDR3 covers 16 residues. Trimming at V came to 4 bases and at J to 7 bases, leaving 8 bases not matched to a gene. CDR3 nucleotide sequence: TGTGCCACCAGCACGGGGACAGGGGGGTGGAGTGAAAAACTGTTTTTT. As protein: CATSTGTGGWSEKLFF.

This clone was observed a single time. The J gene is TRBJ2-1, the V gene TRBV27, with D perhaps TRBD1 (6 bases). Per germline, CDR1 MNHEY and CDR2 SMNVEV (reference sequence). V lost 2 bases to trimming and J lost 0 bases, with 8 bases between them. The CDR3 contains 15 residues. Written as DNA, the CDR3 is TGTGCCAGCAGTTTAGGGGGCAGCTCCTACAATGAGCAGTTCTTC. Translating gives CASSLGGSSYNEQFF.

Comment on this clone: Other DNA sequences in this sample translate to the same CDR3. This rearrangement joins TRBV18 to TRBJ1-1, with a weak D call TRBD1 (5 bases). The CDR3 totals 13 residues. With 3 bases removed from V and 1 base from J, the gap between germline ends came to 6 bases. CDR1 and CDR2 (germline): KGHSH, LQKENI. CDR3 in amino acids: CASSPTGNTEAFF. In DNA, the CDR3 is TGTGCCAGCTCACCTACAGGGAACACTGAAGCTTTCTTT. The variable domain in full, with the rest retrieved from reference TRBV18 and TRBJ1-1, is NAGVMQNPRHLVRRRGQEARLRCSPMKGHSHVYWYRQLPEEGLKFMVYLQKENIIDESGMPKERFSAEFPKEGPSILRIQQVVRGDSAAYFCASSPTGNTEAFFGQGTRLTVV.

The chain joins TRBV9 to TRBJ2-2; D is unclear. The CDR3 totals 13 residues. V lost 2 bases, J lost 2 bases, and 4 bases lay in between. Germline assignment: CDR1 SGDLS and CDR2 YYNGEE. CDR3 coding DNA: TGTGCCAGCAGCGTTCAAAACACCGGGGAGCTGTTTTTT. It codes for CASSVQNTGELFF.

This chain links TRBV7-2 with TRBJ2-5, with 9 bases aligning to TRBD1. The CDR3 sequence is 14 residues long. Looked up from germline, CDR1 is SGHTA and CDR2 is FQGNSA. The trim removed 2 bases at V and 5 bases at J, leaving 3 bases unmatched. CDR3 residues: CASSLTGGEETQYF. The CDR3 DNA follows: TGTGCCAGCAGCTTAACAGGGGGCGAGGAGACCCAGTACTTC. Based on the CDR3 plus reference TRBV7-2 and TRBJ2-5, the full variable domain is GAGVSQSPSNKVTEKGKDVELRCDPISGHTALYWYRQSLGQGLEFLIYFQGNSAPDKSGLPSDRFSAERTGGSVSTLTIQRTQQEDSAVYLCASSLTGGEETQYFGPGTRLLVL.

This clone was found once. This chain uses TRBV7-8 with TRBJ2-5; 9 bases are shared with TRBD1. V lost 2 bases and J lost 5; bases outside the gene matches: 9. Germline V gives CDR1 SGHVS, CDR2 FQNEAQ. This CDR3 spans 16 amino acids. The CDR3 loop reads CASSLMGTGIRETQYF. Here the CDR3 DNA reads TGTGCCAGCAGCTTAATGGGGACAGGGATCAGGGAGACCCAGTACTTC.

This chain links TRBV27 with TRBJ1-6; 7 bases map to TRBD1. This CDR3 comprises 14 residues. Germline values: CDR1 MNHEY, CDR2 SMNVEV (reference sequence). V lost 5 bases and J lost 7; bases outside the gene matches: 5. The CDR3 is CASSPTGQNSPLHF. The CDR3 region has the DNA TGTGCCAGCAGTCCCACGGGACAGAATTCACCCCTCCACTTT.

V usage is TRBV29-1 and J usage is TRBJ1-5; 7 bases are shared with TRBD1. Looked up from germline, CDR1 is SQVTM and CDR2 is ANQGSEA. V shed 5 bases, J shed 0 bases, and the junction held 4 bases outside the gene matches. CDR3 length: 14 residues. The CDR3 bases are TGCAGCGTTCGGACAGGCTATAGCAATCAGCCCCAGCATTTT. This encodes CSVRTGYSNQPQHF.

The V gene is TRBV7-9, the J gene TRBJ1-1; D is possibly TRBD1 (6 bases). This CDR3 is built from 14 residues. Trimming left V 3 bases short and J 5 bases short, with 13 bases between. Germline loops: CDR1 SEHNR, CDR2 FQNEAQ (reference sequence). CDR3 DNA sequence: TGTGCCAGCAGCTTGAACACAGGGTCAACTGAAGCTTTCTTT. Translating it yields CASSLNTGSTEAFF.

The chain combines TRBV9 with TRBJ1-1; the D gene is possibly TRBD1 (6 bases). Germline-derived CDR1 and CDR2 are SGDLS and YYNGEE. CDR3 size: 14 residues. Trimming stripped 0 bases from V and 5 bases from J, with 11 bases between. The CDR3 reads CASSVAGGQTEAFF. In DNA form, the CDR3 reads TGTGCCAGCAGCGTAGCGGGGGGGCAGACTGAAGCTTTCTTT.

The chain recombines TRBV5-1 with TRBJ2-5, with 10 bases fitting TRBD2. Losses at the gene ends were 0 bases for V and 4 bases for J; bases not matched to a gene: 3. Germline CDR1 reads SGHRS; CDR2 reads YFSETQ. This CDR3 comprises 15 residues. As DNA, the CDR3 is TGCGCCAGCAGCTTGGCGGTAGCGGGGGGAGAGACCCAGTACTTC. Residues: CASSLAVAGGETQYF.

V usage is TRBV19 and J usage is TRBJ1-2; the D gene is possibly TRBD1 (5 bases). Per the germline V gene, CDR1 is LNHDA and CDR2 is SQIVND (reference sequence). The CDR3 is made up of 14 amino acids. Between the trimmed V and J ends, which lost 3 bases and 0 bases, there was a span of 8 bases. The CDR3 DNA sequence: TGTGCCAGTAGTATCACAGGAGCTAACTATGGCTACACCTTC. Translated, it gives CASSITGANYGYTF.

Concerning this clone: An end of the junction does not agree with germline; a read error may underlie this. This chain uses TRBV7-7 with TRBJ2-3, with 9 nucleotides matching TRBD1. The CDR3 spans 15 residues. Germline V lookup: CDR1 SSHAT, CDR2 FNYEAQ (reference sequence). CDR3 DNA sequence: TGTGCTAGCAGCTCTGGGACAGGGAGGACAGATACGCAGTATTTT. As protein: CASSSGTGRTDTQYF. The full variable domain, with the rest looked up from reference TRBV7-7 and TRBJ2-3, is GAGVSQSPRYKVTKRGQDVTLRCDPISSHATLYWYQQALGQGPEFLTYFNYEAQPDKSGLPSDRFSAERPEGSISTLTIQRTEQRDSAMYRCASSSGTGRTDTQYFGPGTRLTVL.

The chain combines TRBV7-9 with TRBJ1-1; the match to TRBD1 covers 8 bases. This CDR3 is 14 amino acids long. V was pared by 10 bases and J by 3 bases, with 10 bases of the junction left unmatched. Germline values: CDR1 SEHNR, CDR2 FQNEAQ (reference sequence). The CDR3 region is CATQGGSMDTEAFF. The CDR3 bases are TGTGCCACACAGGGGGGTTCGATGGACACTGAAGCTTTCTTT.